What follows are 4 T cell receptor beta chains derived from one specimen sequenced in a study of spatial heterogeneity in lung cancer (dated by TCRdb to about 2019). Beyond this particular receptor, the publication reports: The tumor nonsynonymous mutation count correlated with the number of expanded alpha and beta TCRs within the tumor.

According to the study, the label for this sample's time point signals: sample taken at primary tumor resection. Library creation used 5' RACE. Sequencing was carried out with a NextSeq 500. The public reads were reprocessed in TCRdb via fastp at Q25 and MiXCR, keeping in-frame beta chains. Merged by CDR3 protein, the rows form single entries marked with the most common genes and DNA. The sample profile shows roughly 6,000 distinct CDR3 sequences; about 14% of them were found once. The leading ten clones occupy more than 9% of the sample. These receptors lack a known antigen. The source material was lung tumor tissue, sampled at surgery. The receptors originated from a male donor with early-stage non-small cell lung cancer.

This clonotype has a handful of counts. Relative to the germline gene, one junction end is altered; a read error may explain this. This beta chain lies outside the target of a library built for alpha chains; its clone size means little. The chain carries TRBV7-7 and TRBJ2-1; D is perhaps TRBD2 (5 bases). Germline CDR1 is SSHAT and CDR2 is FNYEAQ (reference sequence). The CDR3 extends over 15 amino acids. The CDR3 region has the DNA TGTGCTAGCAGCTTAGCTCCGGGAATCTACAATGAGCAGTTCTTC. Encoded protein: CASSLAPGIYNEQFF.

Within the sample, this clonotype is medium-sized (0.01 to 0.1%). Because this beta chain is a stray read in a library intended to capture alpha chains, its abundance should not be given much weight. The V call is TRBV20-1, the J call TRBJ2-2; D gene ambiguous. Looked up from germline, CDR1 is DFQATT and CDR2 is SNEGSKA (reference sequence). This CDR3 comprises 16 residues. V gave up 0 bases and J gave up 2 bases, with 13 bases separating them. For the CDR3, the DNA is TGCAGTGCTAGAGATCGTCTAACGGAAAACACCGGGGAGCTGTTTTTT. Its translation is CSARDRLTENTGELFF.

By sample share, this clonotype is medium-sized (0.01 to 0.1%). Since it is a stray read in a library aimed at alpha chains, this beta chain has a size that is not meaningful. The chain recombines TRBV7-9 with TRBJ2-3; D may match TRBD1 or TRBD2 (5 bases each). This CDR3 spans 14 amino acids. V lost 7 bases, J lost 5 bases, and 16 bases lay in between. CDR1 and CDR2 (germline): SEHNR, FQNEAQ (reference sequence). The DNA of the CDR3 is TGTGCCAGCAATCTACTGGGGGTTGGAGATACGCAGTATTTT. Translated, it gives CASNLLGVGDTQYF. The variable domain in full, completed from reference TRBV7-9 and TRBJ2-3, reads DTGVSQNPRHKITKRGQNVTFRCDPISEHNRLYWYRQTLGQGPEFLTYFQNEAQLEKSRLLSDRFSAERPKGSFSTLEIQRTEQGDSAMYLCASNLLGVGDTQYFGPGTRLTVL.

On this clonotype: This beta chain represents an off-target read in a library built for alpha chains; its size is of limited meaning. The genes are TRBV28 and TRBJ2-1, with D perhaps TRBD1 or TRBD2 (5 bases each). Germline V lookup: CDR1 MDHEN, CDR2 SYDVKM. Trimming removed 4 bases at V and 7 bases at J, with 11 bases between. This CDR3 region has 13 residues. The CDR3 DNA is TGTGCCAGCAGTTGGGACGCCGAGAATGAGCAGTTCTTC. It is translated as CASSWDAENEQFF.